Listed here are 30 T cell receptor beta chains from one sample, sequenced in a study of T cell changes during pregnancy in multiple sclerosis. Libraries were prepared by immunoSEQ multiplex PCR; TCRdb keeps only in-frame clonotypes and omits some of them. The sample lists tens of thousands of clones, 90% occurring once. The material was CD4+ T cells from peripheral blood mononuclear cells, obtained in the first trimester of pregnancy. Receptors originate from a female donor with multiple sclerosis, enrolled in a pregnancy study.

The V gene is TRBV11-3, the J gene TRBJ1-3; D is ambiguous. Germline values: CDR1 SGHNT, CDR2 YENEEA. Trimming shortened V by 2 bases and J by 0 bases, and 17 bases separated the two germline ends. The CDR3 spans 18 residues. The CDR3 DNA reads TGTGCCAGCAGCTTACAAGGAACCTTCCGGAGCTCTGGAAACACCATATATTTT. Translation gives CASSLQGTFRSSGNTIYF. Complete variable domain (other parts from reference TRBV11-3 and TRBJ1-3): EAGVVQSPRYKIIEKKQPVAFWCNPISGHNTLYWYLQNLGQGPELLIRYENEEAVDDSQLPKDRFSAERLKGVDSTLKIQPAELGDSAVYLCASSLQGTFRSSGNTIYFGEGSWLTVV.

This sequence joins TRBV19 and TRBJ1-2; 8 bases are shared with TRBD1. Looked up from germline, CDR1 is LNHDA and CDR2 is SQIVND (reference sequence). With 10 bases clipped from V and 5 bases from J, the junction kept 9 bases outside the gene matches. CDR3 length: 13 amino acids. CDR3 sequence (DNA): TGTGCCACCTACAGGGGGTTCGTATATGGCTACACCTTC. Encoded protein: CATYRGFVYGYTF. Full variable domain (remainder filled in from reference TRBV19 and TRBJ1-2): DGGITQSPKYLFRKEGQNVTLSCEQNLNHDAMYWYRQDPGQGLRLIYYSQIVNDFQKGDIAEGYSVSREKKESFPLTVTSAQKNPTAFYLCATYRGFVYGYTFGSGTRLTVV.

V is TRBV27 and J is TRBJ2-3, with a possible D match to TRBD1 (6 bases). CDR3 length: 15 amino acids. Germline values: CDR1 MNHEY, CDR2 SMNVEV (reference sequence). Between the trimmed V and J ends, which lost 2 bases and 1 base, there was a span of 10 bases. CDR3 DNA: TGTGCCAGCAGTTTACTGTCAGGGGGCACAGATACGCAGTATTTT. It yields the protein CASSLLSGGTDTQYF.

This chain joins TRBV19 and TRBJ1-1; D remains ambiguous. Germline CDR1 LNHDA, CDR2 SQIVND (reference sequence). V dropped 9 bases and J dropped 4 bases, with 18 bases sitting between them. CDR3 length equals 14 residues. The CDR3 region is CASGTGWSTTEAFF. DNA for the CDR3: TGTGCCAGCGGCACGGGGTGGTCTACCACTGAAGCTTTCTTT.

The chain joins TRBV4-1 to TRBJ1-1, with TRBD1 matching 11 bases. V gave up 5 bases and J gave up 4 bases; unmatched junction bases: 6. This CDR3 spans 15 amino acids. Germline V gene sequence: CDR1 MGHRA, CDR2 YSYEKL. This CDR3 reads CASSSPGTGGTEAFF. The CDR3 coding sequence is TGCGCCAGCAGCTCCCCCGGGACAGGGGGCACTGAAGCTTTCTTT.

In the case of this clone: The sample holds other DNA sequences that translate to the same CDR3. The CDR3 here is CAISELGSDQPQHF. The CDR3 DNA reads as TGTGCCATCAGTGAGTTAGGCAGCGATCAGCCCCAGCATTTT. V usage is TRBV10-3 and J usage is TRBJ1-5; D ambiguous. This CDR3 is 14 amino acids long. V was cut by 1 base and J by 5 bases, with 9 bases left in between. Germline CDR1 is ENHRY and CDR2 is SYGVKD.

The chain is built from TRBV27 and TRBJ1-3; D is uncertain. CDR3 length equals 15 residues. Germline V lookup: CDR1 MNHEY, CDR2 SMNVEV (reference sequence). Trimming cost V 5 bases and J 0 bases, with 11 bases left between them. CDR3 sequence reads: CASSPMGSSGNTIYF. The CDR3 bases are TGTGCCAGCAGTCCCATGGGGAGCTCTGGAAACACCATATATTTT.

The rearrangement links TRBV7-9 to TRBJ2-3, with a possible D match to TRBD2 (7 bases). CDR3 length: 14 amino acids. V was cut by 3 bases and J by 8 bases, with 15 bases left in between. The germline gives CDR1 SEHNR, CDR2 FQNEAQ (reference sequence). The CDR3 DNA is TGTGCCAGCAGCTTTGGGGGGGGGCAAGCTACGCAGTATTTT. This gives the protein CASSFGGGQATQYF.

This clone has a single count. The sample contains more than one DNA sequence encoding this CDR3. The rearrangement uses TRBV11-2 and TRBJ2-5; TRBD1 matches 9 bases. V dropped 1 base and J dropped 2; count of bases not matched to a gene: 2. The germline V gene encodes CDR1 SGHAT and CDR2 FQNNGV. The CDR3 length is 15 residues. This CDR3 reads CASSLGDRDQETQYF. In nucleotides, the CDR3 is TGTGCCAGCAGCTTAGGGGACAGGGATCAAGAGACCCAGTACTTC.

The chain is built from TRBV18 and TRBJ2-7; no clear D. The germline V and J ends were trimmed by 4 bases and 3 bases, with 10 bases remaining between them. CDR1 KGHSH and CDR2 LQKENI come from the germline V gene. The CDR3 extends over 13 amino acids. The CDR3 protein is CASSQGEIYEQYF. CDR3 bases: TGTGCCAGCTCACAAGGAGAAATCTACGAGCAGTACTTC.

This chain uses TRBV10-3 with TRBJ2-2; 7 nucleotides align to TRBD2. The CDR3 sequence is 16 residues long. The V segment lost 6 bases and the J segment 5 bases; nucleotides outside the gene matches: 12. Germline CDR1 ENHRY, CDR2 SYGVKD. Here the CDR3 DNA reads TGTGCCATCAGAATTGGCGGGGGTCCCCGGACCGGGGAGCTGTTTTTT. This codes for CAIRIGGGPRTGELFF.

This rearrangement joins TRBV7-9 to TRBJ2-1, with 9 bases identical to TRBD2. Per the germline V gene, CDR1 is SEHNR and CDR2 is FQNEAQ (reference sequence). The V segment lost 6 bases and the J segment 9 bases; nucleotides outside the gene matches: 12. This CDR3 is 15 amino acids long. In DNA form, the CDR3 reads TGTGCCAGCAGGCCTGAGATAGCGGGAGTTCTTGAGCAGTTCTTC. Translated, it gives CASRPEIAGVLEQFF.

The chain combines TRBV5-6 with TRBJ2-5, with no clear D. Deletions cut 1 base from V and 1 base from J, with 8 bases between. The CDR3 has 14 amino acids. Germline values: CDR1 SGHDT, CDR2 YYEEEE. The CDR3 sequence: CASSLPFGQETQYF. The CDR3 DNA sequence: TGTGCCAGCAGCTTGCCATTCGGCCAAGAGACCCAGTACTTC.

The V call is TRBV11-3, the J call TRBJ1-3; D is undetermined. Deletions cut 3 bases from V and 4 bases from J, with 22 bases between. Germline CDR1 reads SGHNT; CDR2 reads YENEEA. CDR3 length: 18 residues. CDR3 region: CASSLFGGTRVGGNTIYF. Here the CDR3 DNA reads TGTGCCAGCAGCTTGTTTGGAGGCACCCGAGTGGGGGGAAACACCATATATTTT. The full variable domain, its missing parts supplied by reference TRBV11-3 and TRBJ1-3, is EAGVVQSPRYKIIEKKQPVAFWCNPISGHNTLYWYLQNLGQGPELLIRYENEEAVDDSQLPKDRFSAERLKGVDSTLKIQPAELGDSAVYLCASSLFGGTRVGGNTIYFGEGSWLTVV.

The chain uses TRBV19 and TRBJ2-1; TRBD2 might be the D (6 bases). Trimming removed 3 bases at V and 4 bases at J, with 13 bases between. This CDR3 spans 15 amino acids. The germline CDR1 and CDR2 sequences are LNHDA and SQIVND (reference sequence). The CDR3: CASSIGGKKYNEQFF. The CDR3 DNA sequence: TGTGCCAGTAGTATTGGCGGGAAGAAATACAATGAGCAGTTCTTC.

The V and J genes are TRBV30 and TRBJ1-1, with 9 bases fitting TRBD1. CDR1 and CDR2 (germline): GTSNPN, SVGIG (reference sequence). The CDR3 covers 18 residues. The V gene end was trimmed by 3 bases and the J gene end by 0 bases; junction bases not matched to a gene: 14. CDR3 in amino acids: CAWSPRQGGQRMNTEAFF. The CDR3 nucleotides read TGTGCCTGGAGCCCCCGACAGGGGGGACAGAGGATGAACACTGAAGCTTTCTTT.

This clone was recorded only once. The rearrangement links TRBV27 to TRBJ2-7, with a possible D match to TRBD1 (5 bases). Germline assignment: CDR1 MNHEY and CDR2 SMNVEV (reference sequence). Between the trimmed V and J ends, which lost 3 bases and 1 base, there was a span of 10 bases. The CDR3 totals 14 residues. As DNA, the CDR3 is TGTGCCAGCAGTTTCGGGCAGGGTTCCTACGAGCAGTACTTC. Protein sequence: CASSFGQGSYEQYF.

This clone is medium-sized by share. This chain links TRBV11-2 with TRBJ2-2, with no clear D. This CDR3 is built from 15 residues. CDR1 is SGHAT and CDR2 is FQNNGV in the germline V gene. V was cut by 4 bases and J by 0 bases, with 9 bases left in between. The CDR3 here is CASSSRSANTGELFF. CDR3 sequence (DNA): TGTGCCAGCAGCTCCCGGAGCGCGAACACCGGGGAGCTGTTTTTT.

The rearrangement links TRBV5-4 to TRBJ2-5, with a possible D match to TRBD2 (6 bases). The germline V gene has CDR1 SGHNT and CDR2 YYREEE (reference sequence). This CDR3 comprises 14 residues. V lost 4 bases, J lost 0 bases, and 10 bases lay in between. CDR3 nucleotides: TGTGCCAGCAGCCTCGGGACTCACCAAGAGACCCAGTACTTC. Its translation is CASSLGTHQETQYF.

The CDR3 bases are TGCGCCAGCAGCCGCACTAGACTAGCGGGGGTCACAGATACGCAGTATTTT. It yields the protein CASSRTRLAGVTDTQYF. The V gene is TRBV5-1, the J gene TRBJ2-3, with 12 bases aligning to TRBD2. J was trimmed by 2 bases and V by 4 bases; bases with no gene match: 8. Germline V gene data show CDR1 as SGHRS and CDR2 as YFSETQ. The CDR3 consists of 17 residues.

Regarding this clone: The CDR3 does not close with the conserved phenylalanine or tryptophan, likely indicating a read error. This chain links TRBV30 with TRBJ1-5; D possibly corresponds to TRBD1 (6 bases). The CDR3 sequence is 13 residues long. Germline V lookup: CDR1 GTSNPN, CDR2 SVGIG (reference sequence). The V end lost 1 base, the J end lost 4 bases, and 8 bases lay between the germline ends. DNA of the CDR3: TGTGCCTGGAGTGCAGGGGTGAATCAGCCCCAGCATCTT. Translating gives CAWSAGVNQPQHL.

The J gene is TRBJ2-7, the V gene TRBV5-4, with D possibly TRBD2 on 6 matching bases. This CDR3 is 16 amino acids long. From germline, CDR1 is SGHNT and CDR2 YYREEE (reference sequence). V was shortened by 4 bases and J by 0 bases, with 17 bases between the two germline ends. CDR3 DNA sequence: TGTGCCAGCAGCCGCCGGGCGGGGACGAACTCCTACGAGCAGTACTTC. It yields the protein CASSRRAGTNSYEQYF.

The chain is built from TRBV5-4 and TRBJ1-2; tentative D call: TRBD1 (5 bases). CDR1 is SGHNT, CDR2 YYREEE, per germline (reference sequence). Trimming stripped 1 base from V and 8 bases from J, with 21 bases between. This CDR3 has 16 residues. The DNA of the CDR3 is TGTGCCAGCAGCTTGCGAAGCGGGGCAGGGTCTGACGGCTACACCTTC. Amino acid sequence: CASSLRSGAGSDGYTF.

This clone is a singleton in its sample. The rearrangement uses TRBV29-1 and TRBJ2-3; no clear D. CDR3 size: 12 residues. Deletions cut 4 bases from V and 0 bases from J, with 5 bases between. Germline CDR1 reads SQVTM; CDR2 reads ANQGSEA. CDR3 in DNA: TGCAGCGTTGTAGTCAGCACAGATACGCAGTATTTT. Residues: CSVVVSTDTQYF.

The genes are TRBV12-5 and TRBJ1-1; 7 bases are shared with TRBD1. The CDR3 spans 15 residues. Germline CDR1 reads LGHNT; CDR2 reads FRNRAP. With V trimmed by 5 bases and J by 6 bases, 12 bases remained unmatched. CDR3 loop: CASGTTGVIKAEAFF. The CDR3 region has the DNA TGTGCTAGTGGTACTACAGGGGTAATTAAGGCTGAAGCTTTCTTT.

The V gene is TRBV28, the J gene TRBJ2-1; TRBD1 matches at 8 bases. The CDR3 sequence is 14 residues long. Germline V gives CDR1 MDHEN, CDR2 SYDVKM. Germline trimming cut 6 bases from V and 0 bases from J; bases unmatched to any gene: 1. For the CDR3, the DNA is TGTGCCAGCAGAACAGGGGGCTCCTACAATGAGCAGTTCTTC. This translates into CASRTGGSYNEQFF. Drawing the rest from reference TRBV28 and TRBJ2-1, the complete variable domain is DVKVTQSSRYLVKRTGEKVFLECVQDMDHENMFWYRQDPGLGLRLIYFSYDVKMKEKGDIPEGYSVSREKKERFSLILESASTNQTSMYLCASRTGGSYNEQFFGPGTRLTVL.

The chain links TRBV9 to TRBJ2-5; 7 nucleotides align to TRBD2. Germline V lookup: CDR1 SGDLS, CDR2 YYNGEE. The CDR3 is 14 amino acids. The V segment lost 0 bases and the J segment 4 bases; nucleotides outside the gene matches: 3. The CDR3 DNA follows: TGTGCCAGCAGCGTAGCGTCGGGGGGAGAGACCCAGTACTTC. As protein: CASSVASGGETQYF.

In the case of this clone: In the same sample, other DNA sequences code for this CDR3. The V call is TRBV29-1, the J call TRBJ2-7; 7 bases match TRBD1. The CDR3 totals 12 residues. The ends lost 6 bases at V and 3 bases at J; junction bases unmatched: 5. CDR1 is SQVTM and CDR2 is ANQGSEA in the germline V gene. CDR3 loop: CSVRQGSYEQYF. The DNA for the CDR3 is TGCAGCGTCAGACAGGGAAGCTACGAGCAGTACTTC.

This rearrangement joins TRBV19 to TRBJ1-2, with 10 bases lining up with TRBD1. V was pared by 1 base and J by 8 bases, with 10 bases of the junction left unmatched. Germline V lookup: CDR1 LNHDA, CDR2 SQIVND (reference sequence). The CDR3 totals 16 residues. The CDR3 DNA reads TGTGCCAGTAGTATAGGAACCGGGACAGGGGTTTACGGCTACACCTTC. Amino acids: CASSIGTGTGVYGYTF.

The chain has TRBV18 and TRBJ1-1, with 7 bases fitting TRBD1. Germline CDR1 and CDR2: KGHSH and LQKENI. This CDR3 is built from 15 residues. V lost 4 bases and J lost 1; bases outside the gene matches: 6. As DNA, the CDR3 is TGTGCCAGCTCACTCGGACAGGCCTGGAACACTGAAGCTTTCTTT. Its translation: CASSLGQAWNTEAFF. The full variable domain, in which reference TRBV18 and TRBJ1-1 provide the parts outside the CDR3, is NAGVMQNPRHLVRRRGQEARLRCSPMKGHSHVYWYRQLPEEGLKFMVYLQKENIIDESGMPKERFSAEFPKEGPSILRIQQVVRGDSAAYFCASSLGQAWNTEAFFGQGTRLTVV.